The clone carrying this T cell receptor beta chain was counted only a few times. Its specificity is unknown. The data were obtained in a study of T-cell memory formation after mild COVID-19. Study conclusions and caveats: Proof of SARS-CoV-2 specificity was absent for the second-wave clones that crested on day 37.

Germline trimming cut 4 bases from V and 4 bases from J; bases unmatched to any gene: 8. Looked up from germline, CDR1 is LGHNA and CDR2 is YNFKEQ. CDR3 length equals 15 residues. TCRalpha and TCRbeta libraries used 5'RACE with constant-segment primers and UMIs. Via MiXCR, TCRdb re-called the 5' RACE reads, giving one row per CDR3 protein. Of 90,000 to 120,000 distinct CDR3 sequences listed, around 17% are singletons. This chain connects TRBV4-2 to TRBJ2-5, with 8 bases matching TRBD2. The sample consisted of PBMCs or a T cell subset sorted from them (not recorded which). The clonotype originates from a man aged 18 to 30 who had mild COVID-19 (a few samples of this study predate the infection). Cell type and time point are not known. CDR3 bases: TGTGCCAGCAGCCCCCGAGGCGGGAGGCTAGAGACCCAGTACTTC. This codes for CASSPRGGRLETQYF.